This TCR beta chain was obtained from a study of T cell responses to AZD1222 COVID-19 vaccine. The CDR3 contains 14 residues. CDR1 is MGHRA and CDR2 is YSYEKL in the germline V gene. The ends were cut back, 1 base at V and 5 bases at J, with 11 bases in the middle. The data were produced by immunoSEQ multiplex PCR, yet TCRdb's version contains in-frame clones alone and is incomplete. Of roughly 130,000 clones listed, about 86% were seen once; the top ten hold 12%. The chain couples TRBV4-1 to TRBJ1-1; D uncertain. This specimen consisted of peripheral blood, obtained on day 0 of AZD1222 vaccination. The TCR originated in an adult in good health. For the CDR3, the DNA is TGCGCCAGCAGCCAAGGGCACAGCGGTACTGAAGCTTTCTTT. Translation gives CASSQGHSGTEAFF.